This entry concerns a single T cell receptor (beta chain). Sequencing relied on a cDNA template that was reverse transcribed from extracted RNA. Repertoires were generated with immunoSEQ multiplex PCR, while TCRdb's copy carries only in-frame clones and drops some. The sample lists over 85,000 clones; 41% were seen once. Trimming left V 5 bases short and J 11 bases short, with 18 bases between. This CDR3 has 13 amino acids. Looked up from germline, CDR1 is SGHTA and CDR2 is FQGTGA. These data come from a study of CD8+ T cells in alopecia areata. The source is a human donor with alopecia areata. The chain carries TRBV7-3 and TRBJ1-1; TRBD1 might be the D (6 bases). Sequenced sample: CD4+ T cells sorted from blood. Here the CDR3 reads CASSLGTNAQAFF. The CDR3 DNA is TGTGCCAGCAGCCTAGGGACAAACGCTCAGGCTTTCTTT.